This T cell receptor beta chain is drawn from a study of shared clonotypes between healthy human individuals. TCRdb's table, derived via immunoSEQ multiplex PCR, lists solely in-frame clones and lacks some. The sample carries 1,500,000 or so clones, around 98.5% recorded once. Germline values: CDR1 LGHNT, CDR2 FRNRAP. V was clipped by 0 bases and J by 4 bases, with 9 bases between them. The CDR3 has 15 residues. Study observations and caveats: The low donor count limited represented genetic and exposure-history diversity.

To note about this clone: Antigen: not known.

Specimen: naive CD4+ T cells sorted from blood. Subset indicated: CD45RA+ positively selected. This sequence was found in a man aged 25 to 40 in good health. This chain joins TRBV12-5 and TRBJ2-2, with D perhaps TRBD1 (5 bases). CDR3 sequence reads: CASGLVIQGTGELFF. Here the CDR3 DNA reads TGTGCTAGTGGTTTGGTAATCCAGGGCACCGGGGAGCTGTTTTTT.